The rows below give T cell receptor beta chains drawn from one sample of a study of T-cell reconstitution after alpha-beta-depleted transplantation in children. One entry per CDR3 protein, called by TCRdb with MiXCR from the PCR reads. The sample comprises around 440,000 distinct CDR3 sequences, about 10% of which are singletons, and about 2% rests with the top ten. The sequencing here drew on PBMCs, taken before TCRalphabeta/CD19-depleted stem cell transplant. Source of these receptors: a child aged 2 to 10 with inherited bone marrow failure, due to receive a stem cell transplant. The CDR3 runs from the conserved cysteine through the conserved F or W.

v_call	cdr3_aa
TRBV29-1	CSVVGWVPTDTQYF
TRBV20-1	CSARDGVLNIQYF
TRBV20-1	CSATRASLNYGYTF
TRBV20-1	CSAAPPSGRYEQYF
TRBV6-5	CASRKLGDEQYF
TRBV28	CASREQDKSEQFF
TRBV7-9	CASSLVRGMNTEAFF
TRBV4-1	CASSQTGLAVDTQYF
TRBV4-3	CASSQVFGQSTNEKLFF
TRBV7-9	CASSSPQGLSPYEQYF
TRBV5-6	CASSALTSGRMDEQFF
TRBV7-2	CASSPWTGGHGELFF
TRBV7-2	CASSLAGGKSYEQYF
TRBV30	CAWSGVGAREYNEQFF
TRBV7-9	CASSHNGAGSSGANVLTF
TRBV20-1	CSASPLAGGDNEQFF
TRBV20-1	CSATPPGQAWETQYF
TRBV12-5	CASGNRGDTQYF
TRBV20-1	CSARDSGSGNTIYF
TRBV9	CASSVDGGTYNEQFF
TRBV4-2	CASSQDPGSMNTEAFF
TRBV2	CASSRAPGSEETQYF
TRBV5-5	CASSPLASSYNEQFF
TRBV7-9	CASSFGEGLQYF
TRBV7-2	CASSHPRDYNEQFF
TRBV7-8	CASSSESAGPYEQYF
TRBV11-2	CASSLAELNEQFF
TRBV30	CAWSITGNWYGYTF
TRBV5-5	CASSLWAEYNEQFF
TRBV9	CASSVGAPDLEQYF
TRBV7-9	CASSLVDRGHEQYF
TRBV7-6	CASSLYTGTSGSSYNEQFF
TRBV15	CATSRDLRLAGDTGELFF
TRBV29-1	CSVEDRQRDEQFF
TRBV11-2	CASSFTSGRTDTQYF
TRBV28	CASSLIGGYYEQYF
TRBV5-6	CASSLFMASGRPYNEQFF
TRBV9	CASSVGGTSPNEQFF
TRBV27	CASSTRGGRTYEQYF
TRBV27	CATGEYGEKLFF
TRBV7-9	CASSRDRGVSYNEQFF
TRBV11-2	CASSYSAEQFF
TRBV25-1	CASSAHSGANVLTF
TRBV6-2/TRBV6-3	CASSSSGWANEQFF
TRBV27	CASSLSPGVAATKNIQYF
TRBV5-1	CASSFASGTGVEQYF
TRBV5-8	CASSLIFLGTGSPLHF
TRBV19	CASSRLAITDTQYF
TRBV4-2	CASSQDGARGEKLFF
TRBV30	CAWSLSYGRGSNQPQHF
TRBV24-1	CATSDSMRTEAFF
TRBV3-1	CASSYLAGGAGELFF
TRBV4-1	CASSLRDPIAGELFF
TRBV5-6	CASSPLDRDREPEAFF
TRBV11-2	CASSFLGLAGVSNTGELFF
TRBV18	CASSPGTGFYEQYF
TRBV4-1	CASSQDRLAGHTGELFF